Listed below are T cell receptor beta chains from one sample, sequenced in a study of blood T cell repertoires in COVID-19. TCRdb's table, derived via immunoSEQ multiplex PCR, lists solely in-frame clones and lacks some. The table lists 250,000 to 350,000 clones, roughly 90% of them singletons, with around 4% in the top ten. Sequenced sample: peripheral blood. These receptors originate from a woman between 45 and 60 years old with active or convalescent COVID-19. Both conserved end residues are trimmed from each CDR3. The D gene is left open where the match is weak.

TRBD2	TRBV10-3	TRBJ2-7	AISGGTSGRYEQY
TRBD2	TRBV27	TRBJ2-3	ASRRLAVSTDTQY
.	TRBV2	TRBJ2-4	ASSEENYRY
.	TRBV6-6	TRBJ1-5	ASRTGNQPQH
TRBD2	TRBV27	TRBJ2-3	ASRPGTSGLTDTQY
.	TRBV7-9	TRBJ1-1	ASSLPSQGMNTEAF
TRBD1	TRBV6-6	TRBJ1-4	ASSGQDNEKLF
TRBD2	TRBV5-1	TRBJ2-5	ASNLGREGETQY
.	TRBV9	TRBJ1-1	ASSVEGEGTEAF
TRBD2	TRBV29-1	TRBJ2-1	SVEHLAGVGNEQF
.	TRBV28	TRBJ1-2	ASSLPGRFTGYT
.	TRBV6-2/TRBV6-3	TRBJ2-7	ASSPTGGYEQY
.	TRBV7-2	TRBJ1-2	ASSLGDNPTRGYT
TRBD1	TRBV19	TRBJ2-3	ASTTGGLDTQY
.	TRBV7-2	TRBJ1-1	ASSLARDNTEAF
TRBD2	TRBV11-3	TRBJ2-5	ASSLGGTSSQETQY
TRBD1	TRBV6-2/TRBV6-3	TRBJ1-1	ASSYSRTGRTEAF
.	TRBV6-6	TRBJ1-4	ASSYGPIGDEKLF
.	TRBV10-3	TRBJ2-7	AISPQASTYEQY
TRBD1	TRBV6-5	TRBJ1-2	ASSYTTGGYGYT
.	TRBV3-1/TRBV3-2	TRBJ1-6	ASRPDTDNSPLH
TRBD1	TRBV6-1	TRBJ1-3	ASSEEQGAGNTIY
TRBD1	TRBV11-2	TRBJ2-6	ASSLTGGSGANVLT
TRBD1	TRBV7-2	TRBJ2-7	ASSPMGQGISYEQY
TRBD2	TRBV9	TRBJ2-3	ASSVGGALAVGDTQY
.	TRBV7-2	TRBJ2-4	ASSPPFYGSIQSHIQY
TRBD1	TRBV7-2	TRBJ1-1	ASSLGWGPHRGRNTEAF
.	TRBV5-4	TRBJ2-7	ASSRRASSYEQY
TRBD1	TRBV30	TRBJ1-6	AWKGQGYYNSPLH
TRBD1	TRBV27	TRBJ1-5	ASSLYGTGFDPQH
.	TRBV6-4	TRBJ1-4	ASRLRQTATNEKLF
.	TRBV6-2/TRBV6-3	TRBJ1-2	ASSYGAPFSYYGYT
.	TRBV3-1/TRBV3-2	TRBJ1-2	ASSLSGGDYGYT
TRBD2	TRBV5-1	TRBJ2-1	ASSFGTSGYNEQF
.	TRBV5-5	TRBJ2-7	ASSLGGRARAGYEQY
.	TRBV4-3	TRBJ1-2	ASSQVPGYGYT
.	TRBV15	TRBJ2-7	ATSRDGAQGSSSYEQY
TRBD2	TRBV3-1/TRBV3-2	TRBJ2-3	ASSRGAGGMTDTQY
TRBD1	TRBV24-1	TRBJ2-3	ATSAGQGLYTQY
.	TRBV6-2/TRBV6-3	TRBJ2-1	ASSYVPGSDEQF
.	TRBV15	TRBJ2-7	ATSRVYYEQY
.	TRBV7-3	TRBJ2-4	ASSLYRVDGNIQY
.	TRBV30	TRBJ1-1	AWSWGRDTEAF
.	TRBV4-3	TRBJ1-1	ASSPQRGNTEAF
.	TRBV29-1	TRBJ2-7	SAQGGVGRYEQY
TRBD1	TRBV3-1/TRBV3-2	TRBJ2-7	ASSLGQDYYEQY
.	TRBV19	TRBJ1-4	ASSIGGTTTNEKLF
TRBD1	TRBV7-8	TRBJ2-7	ASSLGTGLYEQY
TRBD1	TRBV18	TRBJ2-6	ASSPYPRDRATGANVLT
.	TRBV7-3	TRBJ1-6	ASSLRAGRNGNSPLH
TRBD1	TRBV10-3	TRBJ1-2	AISYDGTGGGGYT
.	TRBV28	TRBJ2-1	ASSYAGGSYNEQF
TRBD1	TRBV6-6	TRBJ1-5	ASTWTGNQPQH
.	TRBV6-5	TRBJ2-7	ASRDWTVSYEQY
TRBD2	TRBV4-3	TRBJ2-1	ASSQDKGLAGGVSYNEQF
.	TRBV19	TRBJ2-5	ASSINLYQETQY